This T cell receptor (beta chain) was observed in a study of blood T cell repertoires in COVID-19. For the study at large: Nucleic acid was either cDNA or gDNA, and it came from T cells, B-cell-depleted T cells, or PBMCs.

Sequencing was performed with immunoSEQ multiplex PCR; in TCRdb, only in-frame clones are kept and a portion is missing. The table has about 120,000 clones, 70% to 90% seen once; the top ten hold under 4%. This CDR3 contains 12 residues. Looked up from germline, CDR1 is GTSNPN and CDR2 is SVGIG (reference sequence). Trimming took 1 base from V and 7 from J, leaving 10 bases between them. This receptor was taken from a man in his fifties or sixties with acute or convalescent COVID-19. The genes are TRBV30 and TRBJ1-1, with no clear D. The source material was peripheral blood. The DNA of the CDR3 is TGTGCCTGGAGTGGAGACACATTTGAAGCTTTCTTT. Translation gives CAWSGDTFEAFF.